Listed here are 21 T cell receptor beta chains from one sample, sequenced in a study of response to subunit inactivated influenza vaccine. TCRdb independently ran MiXCR on the RT-PCR reads; one entry per CDR3 protein. This table holds roughly 710,000 distinct CDR3 sequences, roughly 15% found once. The sequences come from PBMCs from blood, collected 14 days before vaccination. These receptors originate from a man aged 45 to 65 who received an inactivated influenza vaccine.

This clonotype was found a few times. The V call is TRBV7-2, the J call TRBJ2-3; TRBD1 is a possible D gene (6 bases). With 2 bases removed from V and 2 bases from J, the gap between germline ends came to 11 bases. Germline V gene data show CDR1 as SGHTA and CDR2 as FQGNSA. The CDR3 runs to 15 residues. CDR3: CASSLFGQTTDTQYF. CDR3 sequence (DNA): TGTGCCAGCAGCTTATTTGGACAGACCACAGATACGCAGTATTTT. Variable domain in full (rest from reference TRBV7-2 and TRBJ2-3): GAGVSQSPSNKVTEKGKDVELRCDPISGHTALYWYRQSLGQGLEFLIYFQGNSAPDKSGLPSDRFSAERTGGSVSTLTIQRTQQEDSAVYLCASSLFGQTTDTQYFGPGTRLTVL.

The gene calls are TRBV6-1 and TRBJ2-1; D might be TRBD1 (6 bases). Trimming removed 6 bases at V and 1 base at J, with 10 bases between. The germline V gene has CDR1 MNHNS and CDR2 SASEGT. The CDR3 sequence is 14 residues long. As DNA, the CDR3 is TGTGCCAGCAGGAAGGACAGTTCCTACAATGAGCAGTTCTTC. Residues: CASRKDSSYNEQFF.

This clonotype was counted at least ten times. In DNA, the CDR3 is TGTGCCAGCAGCCAAGAGCCGGGACAGGGGGCATATGAGCAGTTCTTC. Protein product: CASSQEPGQGAYEQFF. The chain recombines TRBV3-1 with TRBJ2-1, with 12 bases fitting TRBD1. CDR3 length: 16 residues. CDR1 and CDR2 (germline): LGHDT, YNNKEL (reference sequence). V shed 0 bases and J 8 bases; nucleotides not matched to a gene: 5.

This clonotype was observed a few times. This rearrangement joins TRBV6-5 to TRBJ1-1; D may be TRBD1 (5 bases). Trimming pared 4 bases from V and 5 bases from J, leaving 17 bases between. Looked up from germline, CDR1 is MNHEY and CDR2 is SVGAGI. This CDR3 spans 15 amino acids. The CDR3 nucleotides read TGTGCCAGCAGTTCCGTCTCCGGGGCACGAACTGAAGCTTTCTTT. Translating it yields CASSSVSGARTEAFF.

The V call is TRBV7-2, the J call TRBJ1-3, with TRBD1 matching over 7 bases. This CDR3 is 14 amino acids long. Germline values: CDR1 SGHTA, CDR2 FQGNSA. Trimming cost V 3 bases and J 2 bases; bases outside gene matches: 1. The CDR3 DNA is TGTGCCAGCAGCTTTCAGGGGGCTGGAAACACCATATATTTT. Translated, it gives CASSFQGAGNTIYF.

This CDR3 is CSASFGRASYNEQFF. DNA for the CDR3: TGCAGTGCTAGTTTCGGGAGGGCTTCCTACAATGAGCAGTTCTTC. V usage is TRBV20-1 and J usage is TRBJ2-1; 8 nucleotides match TRBD2. The V segment lost 3 bases and the J segment 1 base; nucleotides outside the gene matches: 5. From germline, CDR1 is DFQATT and CDR2 SNEGSKA (reference sequence). The CDR3 totals 15 residues.

This clonotype was seen a handful of times. V is TRBV12-3 or TRBV12-4 and J is TRBJ2-3, with D possibly TRBD2 on 6 matching bases. The CDR3 contains 13 residues. Deletions cut 6 bases from V and 11 bases from J, with 18 bases between. CDR3 nucleotide sequence: TGTGCCAGCAGCCTAGCGTTAGCCAAAGGGCAGTATTTT. Translation: CASSLALAKGQYF.

Concerning this clonotype: A read error may account for a junction end that differs from germline. The chain recombines TRBV5-6 with TRBJ2-7, with D unresolved. The CDR3 has 14 amino acids. Per germline, CDR1 SGHDT and CDR2 YYEEEE. CDR3 region: CASSLELNSYEQYF. The CDR3 DNA sequence: TGTGCCAGCAGTTTGGAGCTCAACAGCTACGAGCAGTACTTC.

This clonotype was detected only a few times. The rearrangement joins TRBV2 to TRBJ2-2, with D maybe TRBD2 (5 bases). CDR3 length: 15 amino acids. Deletions cut 5 bases from V and 4 bases from J, with 14 bases between. The germline V gene encodes CDR1 SNHLY and CDR2 FYNNEI. CDR3 sequence: CASSNAIGGTGELFF. CDR3 nucleotide sequence: TGTGCCAGCAGTAACGCTATCGGAGGCACCGGGGAGCTGTTTTTT.

This clonotype appeared many times. The chain links TRBV30 to TRBJ2-2, with 14 bases fitting TRBD2. Germline loops: CDR1 GTSNPN, CDR2 SVGIG (reference sequence). The CDR3 runs 17 residues. V dropped 3 bases and J dropped 0; count of bases not matched to a gene: 3. CDR3: CAWRPGLAGANTGELFF. The CDR3 DNA reads TGTGCCTGGAGGCCGGGACTAGCGGGAGCGAACACCGGGGAGCTGTTTTTT. Combining the CDR3 with reference TRBV30 and TRBJ2-2 gives the whole variable domain SQTIHQWPATLVQPVGSPLSLECTVEGTSNPNLYWYRQAAGRGLQLLFYSVGIGQISSEVPQNLSASRPQDRQFILSSKKLLLSDSGFYLCAWRPGLAGANTGELFFGEGSRLTVL.

The CDR3 region is CASRSGTGGSYEQYV. Here the CDR3 DNA reads TGTGCCAGCAGATCCGGGACAGGGGGCTCCTACGAGCAGTACGTC. V gene TRBV12-3 or TRBV12-4 combines with J gene TRBJ2-7, with 11 positions matching TRBD1. V dropped 6 bases and J dropped 0; count of bases not matched to a gene: 4. The CDR3 runs 15 residues.

This clonotype occurred a few times. This chain joins TRBV12-3 or TRBV12-4 and TRBJ2-2; no firm D call. CDR3 size: 17 residues. Trimming left V 3 bases short and J 0 bases short, with 14 bases between. The CDR3 here is CASSFIGETANTGELFF. Written as DNA, the CDR3 is TGTGCCAGCAGTTTTATCGGTGAAACCGCGAACACCGGGGAGCTGTTTTTT.

This clonotype has just a few counts. The rearrangement links TRBV15 to TRBJ2-3, with D perhaps TRBD1 or TRBD2 (5 bases each). Germline lookup yields CDR1 LNHNV and CDR2 YYDKDF (reference sequence). V was trimmed by 0 bases and J by 4 bases, leaving 8 bases between them. The CDR3 contains 14 residues. CDR3 DNA: TGTGCCACCAGCAGAGATCGAGGGGCAGATACGCAGTATTTT. Its protein product is CATSRDRGADTQYF.

In its sample, this clonotype was seen many times. The chain uses TRBV6-1 and TRBJ2-3, with 9 positions matching TRBD2. The V gene's germline CDR1 is MNHNS and CDR2 SASEGT. This CDR3 spans 15 amino acids. The V segment lost 4 bases and the J segment 6 bases; nucleotides outside the gene matches: 8. As DNA, the CDR3 is TGTGCCAGCAGTGCACTAGCGGGCGAGTGGGATACGCAGTATTTT. Amino acids: CASSALAGEWDTQYF.

The V gene is TRBV5-4, the J gene TRBJ2-3, with D possibly TRBD2 on 7 matching bases. The CDR3 consists of 15 residues. Trimming cost V 5 bases and J 3 bases, with 16 bases left between them. Germline CDR1 reads SGHNT; CDR2 reads YYREEE (reference sequence). CDR3 protein: CASSHGGAGTDTQYF. CDR3 coding DNA: TGTGCCAGCAGTCATGGGGGGGCTGGGACAGATACGCAGTATTTT.

In this sample, this clonotype turned up a few times. The chain combines TRBV7-9 with TRBJ1-2; 8 bases fit TRBD1. Germline V gene lookup returns CDR1 SEHNR and CDR2 FQNEAQ (reference sequence). The CDR3 has 15 residues. Germline trimming cut 3 bases from V and 6 bases from J; bases unmatched to any gene: 9. The DNA of the CDR3 is TGTGCCAGCAGCTTCCGGACAGGGCCCATCGATGGCTACACCTTC. Amino acid sequence: CASSFRTGPIDGYTF.

In this sample, this clonotype turned up a few times. This chain uses TRBV7-9 with TRBJ2-2; D possibly corresponds to TRBD2 (5 bases). The ends were cut back, 11 bases at V and 6 bases at J, with 22 bases in the middle. Germline V gives CDR1 SEHNR, CDR2 FQNEAQ (reference sequence). The CDR3 consists of 15 residues. CDR3 coding DNA: TGTGCCGGTCATCGGGGAGAAGTATGGGCCGGGGAGCTGTTTTTT. Translating gives CAGHRGEVWAGELFF.

This clonotype was observed many times. The CDR3 spells CASSYQREVGEQFF. CDR3 DNA: TGTGCCAGCAGTTACCAGCGGGAGGTAGGGGAGCAGTTCTTC. The genes are TRBV6-2 or TRBV6-3 and TRBJ2-1, with 9 bases matching TRBD2. From germline, CDR1 is MNHEY and CDR2 SVGEGT. The CDR3 covers 14 residues. Trimming cost V 2 bases and J 10 bases; bases outside gene matches: 6.

The chain is built from TRBV11-2 and TRBJ2-7; no reliable D call. CDR3 length equals 14 residues. V lost 5 bases, J lost 10 bases, and 21 bases lay in between. From germline, CDR1 is SGHAT and CDR2 FQNNGV. CDR3 residues: CASSLGDKSTIQYF. The CDR3 region has the DNA TGTGCCAGCAGCCTAGGCGATAAGTCTACGATTCAGTACTTC.

The chain couples TRBV28 to TRBJ2-1, with 8 bases fitting TRBD1. Trimming removed 5 bases from V and 5 bases from J; junction bases left unmatched: 11. The length of the CDR3 is 16 residues. The germline V gene has CDR1 MDHEN and CDR2 SYDVKM. The CDR3 region is CASSPLQGAPDNEQFF. The CDR3 DNA reads as TGTGCCAGCAGTCCGCTCCAGGGGGCGCCGGACAATGAGCAGTTCTTC.

The V call is TRBV20-1, the J call TRBJ2-7; D may be TRBD1 (6 bases). Germline V CDR1 and CDR2: DFQATT, SNEGSKA (reference sequence). The germline V and J ends were trimmed by 6 bases and 2 bases, with 14 bases remaining between them. This CDR3 region has 13 residues. The CDR3 here is CSAVDREPYEQYF. The CDR3 nucleotides read TGCAGTGCCGTGGACAGAGAACCCTACGAGCAGTACTTC.